The rows below give T cell receptor beta chains drawn from one sample of a study of cytomegalovirus exposure and HLA in healthy donors. Measured with immunoSEQ multiplex PCR; TCRdb has only the in-frame clones, and not every one. The table records 80,000 to 100,000 clones, roughly two thirds of them present only once. Material for sequencing was PBMCs. These receptors were obtained from a man between 45 and 60 years old in good health and CMV-seronegative. CDR3s include the opening cysteine and the closing phenylalanine or tryptophan. D genes are given only for firm matches. Clone size is shown for a subset of rows, as once, few, many or a class of expanded clone.

clone_size j_call d_call v_call cdr3_aa cdr3_nt
NA TRBJ2-6 NA TRBV30 CAWTFREAGANVLTF TGTGCCTGGACCTTCAGGGAAGCTGGGGCCAACGTCCTGACTTTC
NA TRBJ1-4 TRBD1 TRBV4-1 CASSQGTGGEKLFF TGCGCCAGCAGCCAGGGGACAGGGGGCGAAAAACTGTTTTTT
NA TRBJ2-4 TRBD2 TRBV4-1 CASSMAAGVSKNIQYF TGCGCCAGCAGCATGGCAGCGGGAGTGTCCAAAAACATTCAGTACTTC
NA TRBJ2-7 NA TRBV4-2 CASSQEVSGLTYEQYF TGTGCCAGCAGCCAAGAGGTTTCAGGGTTGACCTACGAGCAGTACTTC
few TRBJ2-3 TRBD2 TRBV19 CASSTLSGSTDTQYF TGTGCCAGTAGTACACTTAGCGGGAGCACAGATACGCAGTATTTT
NA TRBJ2-7 NA TRBV6-5 CASSYSTSGKEQYF TGTGCCAGCAGTTACTCGACTAGTGGTAAAGAGCAGTACTTC
few TRBJ2-1 TRBD1 TRBV7-3 CASSSDRGNEQFF TGTGCCAGCAGCTCGGACAGGGGAAATGAGCAGTTCTTC
NA TRBJ2-7 NA TRBV18 CASSLSNYEQYF TGTGCCAGCTCTCTAAGCAATTACGAGCAGTACTTC
NA TRBJ2-3 TRBD2 TRBV5-1 CASSFRTAGVSPDTQYF TGCGCCAGCAGCTTTAGAACTGCGGGAGTATCTCCGGATACGCAGTATTTT
NA TRBJ2-3 NA TRBV6-1 CASSERSGGVINTDTQYF TGTGCCAGCAGTGAACGTTCAGGCGGGGTAATAAACACAGATACGCAGTATTTT
NA TRBJ1-5 NA TRBV6-5 CASRRGGNQPQHF TGTGCCAGCAGAAGGGGGGGGAATCAGCCCCAGCATTTT
NA TRBJ1-5 NA TRBV27 CASSFRGSNQPQHF TGTGCCAGCAGTTTTAGAGGAAGCAATCAGCCCCAGCATTTT